The 10 T cell receptor beta chains below were found in one sample sequenced in a study of cytomegalovirus exposure and HLA in healthy donors. Vbeta (60) and Jbeta (13) primers were used in the PCR. Assay: immunoSEQ multiplex PCR; the TCRdb copy retains only in-frame clones and omits some. This sample has under 250,000 clones, with roughly 85% found just once. What was sequenced was PBMCs. Source of these receptors: a girl aged 2-15 years in good health and CMV-seronegative.

The genes are TRBV5-4 and TRBJ2-7, with a tentative D call TRBD2 (7 bases). The CDR3 is 12 residues long. The germline CDR1 and CDR2 sequences are SGHNT and YYREEE (reference sequence). Trimming pared 9 bases from V and 8 bases from J, leaving 18 bases between. The CDR3 DNA reads TGTGCCATAGCGGCGGGGGCCGGCAAGCAGTACTTC. Its translation is CAIAAGAGKQYF.

This clone was seen only a few times. This chain links TRBV25-1 with TRBJ2-3; TRBD2 is a possible D gene (5 bases). Trimming stripped 3 bases from V and 6 bases from J, with 13 bases between. The CDR3 loop spans 14 amino acids. CDR1 MGHDK and CDR2 SYGVNS come from the germline V gene. CDR3 sequence reads: CASSEVERSDTQYF. The CDR3 nucleotides read TGTGCCAGCAGTGAGGTTGAGCGGAGTGATACGCAGTATTTT. Combining the CDR3 with reference TRBV25-1 and TRBJ2-3 gives the whole variable domain EADIYQTPRYLVIGTGKKITLECSQTMGHDKMYWYQQDPGMELHLIHYSYGVNSTEKGDLSSESTVSRIRTEHFPLTLESARPSHTSQYLCASSEVERSDTQYFGPGTRLTVL.

This clone was seen only a few times. The J gene is TRBJ2-7, the V gene TRBV5-1; 9 bases agree with TRBD2. The CDR3 is 15 amino acids. Germline V gene sequence: CDR1 SGHRS, CDR2 YFSETQ. The ends lost 8 bases at V and 5 bases at J; junction bases unmatched: 14. The chain's CDR3 is CASRYLAGANNEQYF. The CDR3 DNA reads as TGCGCCAGTCGGTATTTAGCGGGAGCGAACAACGAGCAGTACTTC. Full variable domain (rest looked up from reference TRBV5-1 and TRBJ2-7): KAGVTQTPRYLIKTRGQQVTLSCSPISGHRSVSWYQQTPGQGLQFLFEYFSETQRNKGNFPGRFSGRQFSNSRSEMNVSTLELGDSALYLCASRYLAGANNEQYFGPGTRLTVT.

This chain connects TRBV7-2 to TRBJ1-4, with D unclear. Germline CDR1 reads SGHTA; CDR2 reads FQGNSA. The CDR3 consists of 16 residues. Trimming stripped 0 bases from V and 0 bases from J, with 8 bases between. This chain's CDR3 is CASSLATTSTNEKLFF. In nucleotides, the CDR3 is TGTGCCAGCAGCTTAGCAACCACATCAACTAATGAAAAACTGTTTTTT.

The chain carries TRBV4-2 and TRBJ2-7, with 7 bases matching TRBD1. Trimming took 2 bases from V and 13 from J; bases not matched to a gene: 17. The CDR3 is 15 residues long. In germline, CDR1 is LGHNA, CDR2 YNFKEQ. CDR3 loop: CASSQRVGERDSPYF. The CDR3 DNA reads as TGTGCCAGCAGCCAAAGAGTAGGGGAAAGGGACAGTCCCTACTTC.

There are a few counts of this clone. The chain has TRBV6-6 and TRBJ1-4; a weak D match, TRBD1 (6 bases). Germline-derived CDR1 and CDR2 are MNHNY and SVGAGI (reference sequence). V was cut by 8 bases and J by 8 bases, with 12 bases left in between. The CDR3 has 12 residues. CDR3 protein: CASGQINEKLFF. The DNA for the CDR3 is TGTGCCAGCGGACAGATCAACGAAAAACTGTTTTTT.

The rearrangement joins TRBV2 to TRBJ2-3; 8 bases map to TRBD2. CDR3 size: 17 residues. V was pared by 1 base and J by 4 bases, with 10 bases of the junction left unmatched. Germline values: CDR1 SNHLY, CDR2 FYNNEI. The CDR3 nucleotides read TGTGCCAGCAGTGAAGTCCCCAGCGGGGGTCAGGCAGATACGCAGTATTTT. Protein: CASSEVPSGGQADTQYF.

The chain combines TRBV5-1 with TRBJ1-6; D remains ambiguous. Trimming removed 1 base at V and 7 bases at J, with 9 bases between. The CDR3 spans 14 residues. Germline V gene sequence: CDR1 SGHRS, CDR2 YFSETQ. The CDR3 DNA is TGCGCCAGCAGCTTGTATGCGGCGAATTCACCCCTCCACTTT. Its protein is CASSLYAANSPLHF.

This clone was found once. This sequence joins TRBV2 and TRBJ1-5, with 12 bases matching TRBD1. Germline CDR1 is SNHLY and CDR2 is FYNNEI. V shed 8 bases, J shed 6 bases, and the junction held 8 bases outside the gene matches. The CDR3 runs 15 residues. The chain's CDR3 is CASGGQGAQTQPQHF. For the CDR3, the DNA is TGTGCCAGCGGGGGACAGGGGGCGCAGACTCAGCCCCAGCATTTT.

The J gene is TRBJ1-2, the V gene TRBV27; D possibly corresponds to TRBD1 (6 bases). The germline V and J ends were trimmed by 3 bases and 6 bases, with 14 bases remaining between them. This CDR3 is 14 amino acids long. Germline V gene sequence: CDR1 MNHEY, CDR2 SMNVEV (reference sequence). Here the CDR3 DNA reads TGTGCCAGCAGTTTGCGCGCGGCAGGGGATGGCTACACCTTC. Amino acid sequence: CASSLRAAGDGYTF.